This T cell receptor beta chain was sequenced for a study of blood T cell repertoires in COVID-19. Generated by immunoSEQ multiplex PCR, the TCRdb table keeps only in-frame clones and is missing some. The table records about 260,000 clones, approximately 81% of them present only once. V lost 2 bases to trimming and J lost 0 bases, with 4 bases between them. This CDR3 comprises 13 residues. Germline V CDR1 and CDR2: MDHEN, SYDVKM. The sequence came from a man in his 60s with acute or convalescent COVID-19. The chain uses TRBV28 and TRBJ1-1; the D is unclear. Sequencing was done on a sample of peripheral blood. The CDR3 sequence: CASSLGMNTEAFF. CDR3 DNA sequence: TGTGCCAGCAGTTTAGGCATGAACACTGAAGCTTTCTTT.